This T cell receptor beta chain was retrieved from a study of identical twins (dated by TCRdb to the mid-2010s). With regard to the full study: TCR alpha and beta repertoires from monozygotic twins, unrelated adults of various ages and cord blood were deep-sequenced to test whether fetal clonotypes persist. Replicate twin experiments were performed at different times using different library preparation protocols to rule out contamination. General findings and caveats noted by the study authors: Recombination models systematically underestimated out-of-frame TCR alpha sharing in monozygotic twins but agreed with sharing between unrelated individuals. Fewer insertions were carried by abundant cord blood beta clonotypes, a similar but weaker trend appeared in young adult naive repertoires, and no such trend appeared in memory repertoires. Conclusions relied on cross-sectional statistical analysis, since the same donors could not be followed over many years. Zero-insertion analyses could be partly confounded by invariant T cells such as MAIT and iNKT, although diverse VJ usage argued against such confounding for most clonotypes. Compared with coincidental sharing between unrelated individuals, out-of-frame TCR alpha sequences shared between twins showed an excess of sequences with low generation probability. In beta out-of-frame sequences, excess twin sharing was weaker, because having fewer shared sequences lowered the signal-to-noise ratio.

This clonotype has only a few counts. No cognate antigen has been identified for it. Nothing much larger sits one base from this clone, and base qualities are not available. Library preparation employed 5' RACE. TCRdb names Illumina HiSeq 2000 as the instrument used. Template switching introduced a universal primer binding site; the final cDNA contained a unique molecular identifier, enabling accurate counting of TCR cDNA molecules. Specific primers in the conserved constant-segment region were used to synthesize first-strand cDNA for the TCR alpha and beta chains. Each cDNA library was double barcoded, with a SMART-Mk sample barcode plus Illumina barcodes, to control for contamination. TruSeq adapter sequences along with Illumina sample barcodes were introduced in two successive PCR steps. TCR alpha and beta cDNA libraries were sequenced on the Illumina HiSeq platform with custom primers. The original pipeline was this. Unique molecular identifiers were extracted from raw reads with MiGEC, and CDR3 positions were determined with MiXCR. For each individual, recombination models were inferred using an EM algorithm with the repgenHMM and IGoR tools. The analysis of shared clonotypes was done with the tcR package in R, with sharing normalized by the product of cloneset sizes. Out-of-frame nonproductive sequences were analyzed to study raw recombination free of thymic and clonal selection effects. Through fastp at Q25 and MiXCR, TCRdb rebuilt clones from the public reads, retaining in-frame beta chains. Each entry merges the rows of one CDR3 protein and shows their most common DNA and genes. These V and J calls are TCRdb output, not the study's own analysis. Present in this sample are just over 500,000 distinct CDR3 sequences, less than 25% of which were seen just once. Of the sample, about 0.91% is held by the ten largest clones.

Only healthy Caucasian donors were included. The twin cohort comprised three pairs of female monozygotic twins, all aged roughly 18 to 30 years. Positive isolation kits from Invitrogen were used to isolate CD4+ and CD8+ T cell populations. The sample was also linked to a second study, of T cells expressing NK-cell markers. As described in the second report: In sorted CD3+CD56+NKG2C+, CD3+CD56+NKG2C- and CD3+CD56-NKG2C+ T-cell subsets from eight or nine donors, TCR beta-chain repertoires were profiled. Among the eight sequenced donors, only one was HCMV-seronegative, while the other seven were HCMV-seropositive. To restrict sorting to alphabetaTCR-expressing T cells, an anti-gammadeltaTCR antibody was added in several experiments. In roughly 6 donors, the dominant CD3+CD56+NKG2C+ clonotypes ranked among the top 10 CD8+ clonotypes, making up roughly 1.0-7.0% of CD8+ T cells. Those dominant clonotypes were again the most abundant among CD3+CD56-NKG2C+ cells in a handful of donors, at about 25-65%. Whether the expanded NKG2C-expressing T cell clones were specific for HCMV antigens was left unclear. The eight sequenced donors were randomly selected healthy volunteers, three men and five women. A commercial ELISA kit detecting HCMV-specific IgG in serum was used to determine HCMV serostatus. MIGEC was used to demultiplex reads and group reads by UMI, and MiTCR was used to assemble and quantify clonotypes. To exclude erroneous sequences, only TCR cDNA sequences supported by at least two reads were retained. The tcR package was used for downstream repertoire analysis, and clonotypes were matched between fractions using CDR3 nucleotide sequence together with V segment. VDJmatch was used to annotate antigen specificity against VDJdb, with one amino acid substitution in CDR3 permitted.

This TCR came from a woman aged 18-29 years in good health. The sequenced material came from CD4+ T cells sorted from blood.

CDR3 reads: CSATPPEGGELFF. The nucleotide sequence is TGCAGTGCTACGCCGCCCGAAGGCGGGGAGCTGTTTTTT. The V gene is TRBV20-1 and the J gene is TRBJ2-2; too little of a D gene remains to name it. CDR1 and CDR2, looked up from the germline V gene (reference sequence), are DFQATT and SNEGSKA. V is cut by 4 bases and J by 7 bases, and the space between the germline ends is 13 bases. The CDR3 runs 13 amino acids, cysteine and phenylalanine included. Here the CDR3 DNA is all that survives: 39 bases in frame from base 1.